This T cell receptor beta chain was documented in a study of cytomegalovirus exposure and HLA in healthy donors. The V segment lost 5 bases and the J segment 6 bases; nucleotides outside the gene matches: 9. This CDR3 has 15 amino acids. Germline CDR1 reads MDHEN; CDR2 reads SYDVKM. When sampled, the donors appeared nominally healthy, though they likely had unrecorded immune exposures. The PCR had 60 Vbeta and 13 Jbeta primers. Profiled with immunoSEQ multiplex PCR; TCRdb holds only in-frame clones, not every one. The table has 130,000 or so clones, approximately 80% seen once. The chain carries TRBV28 and TRBJ1-5, with 8 bases lining up with TRBD1. The origin of this receptor is a man aged 35-49 years in good health and CMV-seronegative. The sequencing input was PBMCs. As DNA, the CDR3 is TGTGCCAGCAGTCTCCGTGGACAGGGTCGTCAGCCCCAGCATTTT. It codes for CASSLRGQGRQPQHF.